These 30 T cell receptor beta chains were all obtained from the same sample, sequenced in a study of CD8 T cells in ankylosing spondylitis. One entry per CDR3 protein, called by TCRdb with MiXCR from the 5' RACE reads. Among about 240,000 distinct CDR3 sequences listed, roughly 8% were seen once. The sample taken for sequencing was blood, either unsorted or a sorted T cell fraction (not recorded which). The receptors were sampled from a female donor with ankylosing spondylitis or in good health (not recorded which).

This clonotype was counted many times. The chain couples TRBV10-3 to TRBJ2-5; 11 bases match TRBD2. Germline CDR1 is ENHRY and CDR2 is SYGVKD. Germline trimming cut 6 bases from V and 3 bases from J; bases unmatched to any gene: 0. The CDR3 is made up of 13 amino acids. CDR3 sequence (DNA): TGTGCCATCAGGACTAGCGGGGAAGAGACCCAGTACTTC. Translation gives CAIRTSGEETQYF.

The table lists this clonotype with many counts. The CDR3 coding sequence is TGTGCCAGCAGCTTGGGAGATAGCTCCTACAATGAGCAGTTCTTC. The encoded protein is CASSLGDSSYNEQFF. The J gene is TRBJ2-1, the V gene TRBV5-6; D remains ambiguous. The germline V gene encodes CDR1 SGHDT and CDR2 YYEEEE. Trimming cost V 0 bases and J 0 bases, with 7 bases left between them. This CDR3 is built from 15 residues.

This clonotype showed up just a few times. V usage is TRBV7-2 and J usage is TRBJ2-5; 8 nucleotides line up with TRBD2. The V gene's germline CDR1 is SGHTA and CDR2 FQGNSA. This CDR3 is built from 15 residues. J lost 5 bases, V lost 5 bases, and 10 bases had no gene match. The CDR3 DNA sequence: TGTGCCAGCAGCCTCCAAGGGACGGGGGGGGAGACCCAGTACTTC. The encoded protein is CASSLQGTGGETQYF.

Ten or more counts support this clonotype. The chain carries TRBV19 and TRBJ1-5; the match to TRBD1 covers 7 bases. CDR1 is LNHDA and CDR2 is SQIVND in the germline V gene (reference sequence). The V segment lost 8 bases and the J segment 0 bases; nucleotides outside the gene matches: 10. CDR3 length: 16 amino acids. CDR3 region: CASSAGQSYSNQPQHF. CDR3 bases: TGTGCCAGTTCAGCGGGACAGTCTTATAGCAATCAGCCCCAGCATTTT.

This clonotype was picked up many times. V gene TRBV7-2 combines with J gene TRBJ2-7; D gene uncertain. V lost 3 bases and J 6 bases, leaving 9 bases between the germline ends. This CDR3 spans 12 amino acids. Germline loops: CDR1 SGHTA, CDR2 FQGNSA. The CDR3 loop is CASSLRVSEQYF. CDR3 nucleotide sequence: TGTGCCAGCAGCTTGAGAGTGAGCGAGCAGTACTTC.

This clonotype was seen repeatedly, ten times or more. CDR3 in amino acids: CSASPLTSGSRDEQFF. The CDR3 nucleotides are TGCAGTGCTAGCCCCCTCACTAGCGGGAGCAGGGATGAGCAGTTCTTC. This rearrangement joins TRBV20-1 to TRBJ2-1; 11 bases map to TRBD2. Trimming removed 3 bases from V and 8 bases from J; junction bases left unmatched: 12. Germline V gene sequence: CDR1 DFQATT, CDR2 SNEGSKA (reference sequence). This CDR3 contains 16 residues.

This clonotype was observed at least ten times. The J gene is TRBJ1-1, the V gene TRBV6-6; tentatively, D is TRBD1 (5 bases). The CDR3 is made up of 13 amino acids. V was cut by 7 bases and J by 3 bases, with 12 bases left in between. The germline V gene encodes CDR1 MNHNY and CDR2 SVGAGI (reference sequence). This CDR3 reads CASNLGADTEAFF. In DNA, the CDR3 is TGTGCCAGCAATCTAGGGGCAGACACTGAAGCTTTCTTT.

This chain links TRBV7-3 with TRBJ1-1; no firm D call. Per germline, CDR1 SGHTA and CDR2 FQGTGA. The CDR3 is 19 amino acids. The V and J ends lost 1 base and 3 bases respectively, with 24 bases between them. The CDR3 spells CASSLNPRLTGREDTEAFF. Here the CDR3 DNA reads TGTGCCAGCAGCTTAAACCCCCGGCTCACCGGGAGGGAGGACACTGAAGCTTTCTTT.

V and J are TRBV2 and TRBJ2-5, with D possibly TRBD1 on 6 matching bases. Trimming took off 6 bases at V and 3 bases at J, with 14 bases between the two ends. The CDR3 loop spans 14 amino acids. Germline-derived CDR1 and CDR2 are SNHLY and FYNNEI. In DNA form, the CDR3 reads TGTGCCAGCAGCGACAGGAGAGGAGAAGAGACCCAGTACTTC. Its protein product is CASSDRRGEETQYF. Supplemented by reference TRBV2 and TRBJ2-5, the full variable domain reads EPEVTQTPSHQVTQMGQEVILRCVPISNHLYFYWYRQILGQKVEFLVSFYNNEISEKSEIFDDQFSVERPDGSNFTLKIRSTKLEDSAMYFCASSDRRGEETQYFGPGTRLLVL.

About this clonotype itself: At one of its ends the junction is not consistent with the germline gene, which may arise from a read error. The CDR3 sequence is CVSSFLLIGELFF. The CDR3 coding sequence is TGTGTCAGCAGCTTTCTCCTGATCGGGGAGCTGTTTTTT. The chain carries TRBV7-7 and TRBJ2-2; D uncertain. The V gene's germline CDR1 is SSHAT and CDR2 FNYEAQ (reference sequence). The CDR3 sequence is 13 residues long.

This clonotype showed up many times. The V gene is TRBV20-1, the J gene TRBJ1-1; a weak D match, TRBD1 (5 bases). Trimming took 3 bases from V and 4 from J, leaving 15 bases between them. This CDR3 is 14 amino acids long. Germline CDR1 DFQATT, CDR2 SNEGSKA (reference sequence). CDR3 residues: CSASMGRYGTEAFF. DNA of the CDR3: TGCAGTGCTAGTATGGGACGCTACGGCACTGAAGCTTTCTTT.

Ten or more counts support this clonotype. The chain uses TRBV20-1 and TRBJ1-5; weak D call: TRBD1 (5 bases). There are 13 residues in the CDR3. CDR1 DFQATT and CDR2 SNEGSKA come from the germline V gene (reference sequence). Trimming pared 4 bases from V and 7 bases from J, leaving 14 bases between. CDR3 residues: CSATGPEGQPQHF. Written as DNA, the CDR3 is TGCAGTGCTACGGGACCCGAGGGACAGCCCCAGCATTTT.

This clonotype was seen more than once but under ten times. The chain joins TRBV7-9 to TRBJ1-5; D is uncertain. The germline V and J ends were trimmed by 5 bases and 4 bases, with 12 bases remaining between them. There are 14 residues in the CDR3. From germline, CDR1 is SEHNR and CDR2 FQNEAQ (reference sequence). This CDR3 is CASSPIGSNQPQHF. Written as DNA, the CDR3 is TGTGCCAGCAGCCCAATTGGGAGTAATCAGCCCCAGCATTTT. Complete variable domain (other parts from reference TRBV7-9 and TRBJ1-5): DTGVSQNPRHKITKRGQNVTFRCDPISEHNRLYWYRQTLGQGPEFLTYFQNEAQLEKSRLLSDRFSAERPKGSFSTLEIQRTEQGDSAMYLCASSPIGSNQPQHFGDGTRLSIL.

This clonotype was seen ten or more times. J is TRBJ1-3 and V is TRBV20-1; unclear D gene. Germline CDR1 reads DFQATT; CDR2 reads SNEGSKA (reference sequence). There are 16 residues in the CDR3. The V and J ends lost 6 bases and 0 bases respectively, with 18 bases between them. The CDR3: CSADRVRGSSGNTIYF. DNA of the CDR3: TGCAGTGCCGATAGGGTTAGAGGTTCCTCTGGAAACACCATATATTTT.

This clonotype was picked up a small number of times. The V and J genes are TRBV28 and TRBJ1-1; D is undetermined. V was shortened by 3 bases and J by 7 bases, with 9 bases between the two germline ends. CDR1 MDHEN and CDR2 SYDVKM come from the germline V gene. This CDR3 is 12 amino acids long. The CDR3 DNA follows: TGTGCCAGCAGTTTGTCGGCTTTTGAAGCTTTCTTT. Its translation is CASSLSAFEAFF.

In this sample, this clonotype turned up many times. This chain uses TRBV23-1 with TRBJ2-6, with D possibly being TRBD1 (5 bases). TRBV23-1 is flagged as an ORF with uncertain function. V shed 0 bases and J shed 0 bases, with 21 bases lying between them. The CDR3 is made up of 21 amino acids. DNA for the CDR3: TGCGCCAGCAGTCAATCTTTTGTGTGGGTGCAGGGCCTCTCTGGGGCCAACGTCCTGACTTTC. Its protein product is CASSQSFVWVQGLSGANVLTF.

This clonotype was observed many times. The chain has TRBV20-1 and TRBJ1-1; TRBD1 matches 10 bases. CDR1 and CDR2 (germline): DFQATT, SNEGSKA (reference sequence). V lost 6 bases, J lost 4 bases, and 5 bases stayed unmatched. This CDR3 spans 13 amino acids. CDR3 in amino acids: CSASRTGGTEAFF. The CDR3 nucleotides read TGCAGTGCATCCCGGACAGGGGGCACTGAAGCTTTCTTT.

The CDR3 loop is CASSLDGADYGYTF. DNA of the CDR3: TGTGCCAGCAGCTTGGACGGTGCGGACTATGGCTACACCTTC. The chain uses TRBV11-2 and TRBJ1-2; no clear D gene. Trimming took 3 bases from V and 3 from J, leaving 11 bases between them. Germline CDR1 and CDR2: SGHAT and FQNNGV. CDR3 length: 14 amino acids.

The V and J genes are TRBV18 and TRBJ1-1; 8 nucleotides match TRBD1. The trim removed 2 bases at V and 3 bases at J, leaving 5 bases unmatched. The germline V gene encodes CDR1 KGHSH and CDR2 LQKENI. The CDR3 extends over 15 amino acids. The CDR3 region is CASSPITGGDTEAFF. The CDR3 coding sequence is TGTGCCAGCTCACCAATCACAGGGGGGGACACTGAAGCTTTCTTT.

In its sample, this clonotype was seen many times. The chain has TRBV12-3 or TRBV12-4 and TRBJ2-7; possibly TRBD2 for D (5 bases). This CDR3 is 12 amino acids long. V was clipped by 6 bases and J by 5 bases, with 11 bases between them. This CDR3 is CASRVVGDEQYF. The CDR3 DNA reads as TGTGCCAGCAGGGTGGTGGGAGACGAGCAGTACTTC.

This clonotype has at least ten counts. The chain couples TRBV6-2 or TRBV6-3 to TRBJ2-6; 7 bases agree with TRBD1. V shed 7 bases and J 2 bases; nucleotides not matched to a gene: 11. The CDR3 length is 17 residues. Germline CDR1 is MNHEY and CDR2 is SVGEGT. The CDR3 loop reads CASKDGTAWAGANVLTF. The CDR3 DNA is TGTGCCAGCAAAGACGGGACAGCCTGGGCTGGGGCCAACGTCCTGACTTTC.

This clonotype has ten or more counts. The CDR3 loop is CASSFRDRGTDTQYF. The CDR3 nucleotides are TGTGCCAGCAGTTTCCGGGACAGAGGCACAGATACGCAGTATTTT. The chain combines TRBV7-8 with TRBJ2-3; 7 nucleotides match TRBD1. Unmatched junction bases numbered 7, after V lost 6 bases and J lost 1 base. CDR1 SGHVS and CDR2 FQNEAQ come from the germline V gene. The CDR3 consists of 15 residues. Filled out from reference TRBV7-8 and TRBJ2-3, the complete variable domain reads GAGVSQSPRYKVAKRGQDVALRCDPISGHVSLFWYQQALGQGPEFLTYFQNEAQLDKSGLPSDRFFAERPEGSVSTLKIQRTQQEDSAVYLCASSFRDRGTDTQYFGPGTRLTVL.

This chain links TRBV18 with TRBJ2-2, with 12 bases fitting TRBD1. The CDR3 has 15 residues. Germline V CDR1 and CDR2: KGHSH, LQKENI. V was pared by 8 bases and J by 7 bases, with 8 bases of the junction left unmatched. The CDR3 nucleotides are TGTGCCAGCCCCACCGGGACAGGGGGCGACGGGGAGCTGTTTTTT. Amino acids: CASPTGTGGDGELFF.

This clonotype has at least ten counts. This chain connects TRBV14 to TRBJ2-7; the D is unclear. The CDR3 is 12 residues long. V shed 5 bases and J shed 3 bases, with 8 bases lying between them. Germline assignment: CDR1 SGHDN and CDR2 FVKESK. The CDR3 nucleotides are TGTGCCAGCAGCTCAGACGGCTACGAGCAGTACTTC. The encoded protein is CASSSDGYEQYF.

This clonotype has at least ten counts. The chain has TRBV29-1 and TRBJ2-3; D call uncertain. The CDR3 spans 16 residues. In germline, CDR1 is SQVTM, CDR2 ANQGSEA. Trimming stripped 1 base from V and 2 bases from J, with 16 bases between. The CDR3 sequence is CSVEGHWNFPTDTQYF. The DNA for the CDR3 is TGCAGCGTTGAAGGACATTGGAATTTCCCCACAGATACGCAGTATTTT.

This sequence joins TRBV12-5 and TRBJ2-1; 7 bases align to TRBD2. V dropped 6 bases and J dropped 4; count of bases not matched to a gene: 3. The V gene's germline CDR1 is LGHNT and CDR2 FRNRAP. The CDR3 contains 13 residues. The CDR3 sequence is CASGAGAYNEQFF. CDR3 sequence (DNA): TGTGCTAGTGGGGCGGGAGCATACAATGAGCAGTTCTTC.

This clonotype was seen a handful of times. Relative to the germline gene, one junction end is altered; a read error may explain this. CDR3 in DNA: TGCTGTGCTAGCCTCCAAGCGGGAGGGTCTCATACGCAGTATTTT. Translated: CCASLQAGGSHTQYF. The gene calls are TRBV20-1 and TRBJ2-3; TRBD2 matches at 10 bases. This CDR3 is built from 15 residues. Germline loops: CDR1 DFQATT, CDR2 SNEGSKA (reference sequence).

This clonotype was counted at least ten times. The chain combines TRBV18 with TRBJ1-2, with D unresolved. The CDR3 is 13 amino acids. Trimming took 6 bases from V and 2 from J, leaving 10 bases between them. Germline CDR1 is KGHSH and CDR2 is LQKENI. The DNA of the CDR3 is TGTGCCAGCTCCCCCGACGGAAACTATGGCTACACCTTC. It translates to CASSPDGNYGYTF.

In this sample, this clonotype turned up many times. The V call is TRBV7-8, the J call TRBJ2-5; D might be TRBD1 or TRBD2, each matching 5 bases. Germline loops: CDR1 SGHVS, CDR2 FQNEAQ. The V end lost 6 bases, the J end lost 3 bases, and 17 bases lay between the germline ends. The CDR3 sequence is 15 residues long. Here the CDR3 DNA reads TGTGCCAGCAGTTGGGCTCAGGGACGAAAAGAGACCCAGTACTTC. Amino acid sequence: CASSWAQGRKETQYF.

There are many counts of this clonotype. The rearrangement links TRBV2 to TRBJ2-2, with 8 bases that match TRBD2. V lost 0 bases to trimming and J lost 5 bases; unmatched junction nucleotides: 5. CDR3 length: 16 amino acids. Germline-derived CDR1 and CDR2 are SNHLY and FYNNEI. CDR3 coding DNA: TGTGCCAGCAGTGAAGCGCCAGCGGGAGTTACCGGGGAGCTGTTTTTT. Protein sequence: CASSEAPAGVTGELFF. Drawing the rest from reference TRBV2 and TRBJ2-2, the complete variable domain is EPEVTQTPSHQVTQMGQEVILRCVPISNHLYFYWYRQILGQKVEFLVSFYNNEISEKSEIFDDQFSVERPDGSNFTLKIRSTKLEDSAMYFCASSEAPAGVTGELFFGEGSRLTVL.